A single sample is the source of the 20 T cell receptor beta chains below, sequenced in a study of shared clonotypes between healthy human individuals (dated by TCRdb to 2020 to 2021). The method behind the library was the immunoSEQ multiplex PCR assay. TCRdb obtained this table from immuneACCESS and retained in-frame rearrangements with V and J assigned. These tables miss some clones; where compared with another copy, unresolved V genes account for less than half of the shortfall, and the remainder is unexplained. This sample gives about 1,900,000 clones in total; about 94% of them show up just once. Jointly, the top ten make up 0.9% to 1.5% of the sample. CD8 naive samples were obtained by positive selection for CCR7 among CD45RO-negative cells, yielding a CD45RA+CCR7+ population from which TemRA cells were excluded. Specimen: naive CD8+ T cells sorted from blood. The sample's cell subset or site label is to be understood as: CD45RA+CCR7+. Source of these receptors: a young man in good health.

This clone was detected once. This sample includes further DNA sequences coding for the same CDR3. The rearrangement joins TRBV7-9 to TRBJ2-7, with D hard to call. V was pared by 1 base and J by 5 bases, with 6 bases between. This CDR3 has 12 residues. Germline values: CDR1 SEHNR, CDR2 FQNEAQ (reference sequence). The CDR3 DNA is TGTGCCAGCAGCTTAGGTAGCCACGAGCAGTACTTC. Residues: CASSLGSHEQYF.

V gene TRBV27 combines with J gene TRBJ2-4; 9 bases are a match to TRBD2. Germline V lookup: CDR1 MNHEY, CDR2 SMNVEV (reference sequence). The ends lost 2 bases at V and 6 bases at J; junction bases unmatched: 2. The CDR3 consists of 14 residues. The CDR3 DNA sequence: TGTGCCAGCAGTTTACTAGCGGGGTCAAACATTCAGTACTTC. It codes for CASSLLAGSNIQYF.

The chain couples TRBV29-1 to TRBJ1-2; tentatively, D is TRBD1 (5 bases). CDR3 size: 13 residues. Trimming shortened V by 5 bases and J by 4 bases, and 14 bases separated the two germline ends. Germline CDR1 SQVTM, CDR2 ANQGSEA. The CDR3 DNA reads TGCAGCGTTAGGGCCCAGGGCCTCTATGGCTACACCTTC. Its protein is CSVRAQGLYGYTF. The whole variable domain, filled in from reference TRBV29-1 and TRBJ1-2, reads SAVISQKPSRDICQRGTSLTIQCQVDSQVTMMFWYRQQPGQSLTLIATANQGSEATYESGFVIDKFPISRPNLTFSTLTVSNMSPEDSSIYLCSVRAQGLYGYTFGSGTRLTVV.

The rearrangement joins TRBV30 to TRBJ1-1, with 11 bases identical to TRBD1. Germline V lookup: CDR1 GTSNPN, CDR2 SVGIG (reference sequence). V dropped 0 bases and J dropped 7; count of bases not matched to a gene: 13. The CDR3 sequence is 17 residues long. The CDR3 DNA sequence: TGTGCCTGGAGTGTGACCGGGACAGGGGGATCGGAAGGTGAAGCTTTCTTT. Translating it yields CAWSVTGTGGSEGEAFF.

The CDR3 region has the DNA TGCGCCAGCAGCTTTCGGGATCCGAGGACCGGGGAGCTGTTTTTT. Translated, it gives CASSFRDPRTGELFF. This rearrangement joins TRBV5-1 to TRBJ2-2; D is perhaps TRBD2 (5 bases). Trimming shortened V by 2 bases and J by 5 bases, and 13 bases separated the two germline ends. The CDR3 is 15 residues long. Germline V gene data show CDR1 as SGHRS and CDR2 as YFSETQ.

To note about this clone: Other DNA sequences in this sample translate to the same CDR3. The CDR3 protein is CASTGGPYEQYF. As DNA, the CDR3 is TGTGCCAGCACGGGGGGTCCCTACGAGCAGTACTTC. This rearrangement joins TRBV19 to TRBJ2-7; TRBD2 matches 7 bases. CDR1 is LNHDA, CDR2 SQIVND, per germline (reference sequence). Germline trimming cut 9 bases from V and 2 bases from J; bases unmatched to any gene: 4. This CDR3 region has 12 residues.

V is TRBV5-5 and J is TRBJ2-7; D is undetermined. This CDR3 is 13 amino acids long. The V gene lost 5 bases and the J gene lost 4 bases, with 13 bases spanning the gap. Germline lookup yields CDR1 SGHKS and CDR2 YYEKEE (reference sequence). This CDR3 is CASSPLIGYEQYF. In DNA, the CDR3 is TGTGCCAGCAGTCCTTTAATAGGGTACGAGCAGTACTTC.

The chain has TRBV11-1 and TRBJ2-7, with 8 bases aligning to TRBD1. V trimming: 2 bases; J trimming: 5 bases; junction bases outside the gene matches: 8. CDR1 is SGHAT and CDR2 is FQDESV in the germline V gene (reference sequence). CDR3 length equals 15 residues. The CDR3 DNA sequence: TGTGCCAGCAGCTTATGGGGGACAGGCAAGGACGAGCAGTACTTC. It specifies CASSLWGTGKDEQYF.

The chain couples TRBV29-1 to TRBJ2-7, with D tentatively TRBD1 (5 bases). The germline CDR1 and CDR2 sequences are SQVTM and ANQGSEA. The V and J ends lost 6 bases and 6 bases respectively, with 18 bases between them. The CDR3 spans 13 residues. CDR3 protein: CSVESGNSAEQYF. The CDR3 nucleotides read TGCAGCGTAGAATCAGGGAACTCCGCCGAGCAGTACTTC.

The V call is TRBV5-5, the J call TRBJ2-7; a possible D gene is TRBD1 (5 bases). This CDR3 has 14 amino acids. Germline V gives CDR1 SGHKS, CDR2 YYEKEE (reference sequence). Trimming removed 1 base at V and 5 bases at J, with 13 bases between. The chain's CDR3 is CASSLLKGYDEQYF. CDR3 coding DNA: TGTGCCAGCAGCTTGCTCAAGGGGTACGACGAGCAGTACTTC.

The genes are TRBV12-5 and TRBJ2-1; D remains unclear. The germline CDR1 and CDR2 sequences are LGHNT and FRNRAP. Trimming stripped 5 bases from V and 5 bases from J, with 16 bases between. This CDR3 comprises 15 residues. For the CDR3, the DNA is TGTGCTAGTGGTGCCACTTCGTCCTACAACAATGAGCAGTTCTTC. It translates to CASGATSSYNNEQFF. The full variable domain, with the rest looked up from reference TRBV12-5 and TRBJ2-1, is DARVTQTPRHKVTEMGQEVTMRCQPILGHNTVFWYRQTMMQGLELLAYFRNRAPLDDSGMPKDRFSAEMPDATLATLKIQPSEPRDSAVYFCASGATSSYNNEQFFGPGTRLTVL.

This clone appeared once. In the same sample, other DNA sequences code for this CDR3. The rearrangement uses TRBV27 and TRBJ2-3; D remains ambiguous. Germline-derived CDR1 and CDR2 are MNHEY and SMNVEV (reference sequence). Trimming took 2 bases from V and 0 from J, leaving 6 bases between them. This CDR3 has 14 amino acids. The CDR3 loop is CASSLTSSTDTQYF. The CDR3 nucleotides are TGTGCCAGCAGTTTAACCAGTAGCACAGATACGCAGTATTTT.

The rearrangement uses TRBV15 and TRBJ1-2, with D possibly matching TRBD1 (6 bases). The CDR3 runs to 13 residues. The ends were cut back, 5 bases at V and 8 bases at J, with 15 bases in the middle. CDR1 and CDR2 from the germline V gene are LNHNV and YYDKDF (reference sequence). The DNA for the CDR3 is TGTGCCACCAGCCAATTCAGGACAGTCGGCTACACCTTC. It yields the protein CATSQFRTVGYTF.

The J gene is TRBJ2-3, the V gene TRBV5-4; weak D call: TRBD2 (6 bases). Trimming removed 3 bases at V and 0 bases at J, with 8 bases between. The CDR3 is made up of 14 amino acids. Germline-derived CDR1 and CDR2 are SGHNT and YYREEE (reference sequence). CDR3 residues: CASSYSGSTDTQYF. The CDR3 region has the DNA TGTGCCAGCAGCTATAGCGGTAGCACAGATACGCAGTATTTT.

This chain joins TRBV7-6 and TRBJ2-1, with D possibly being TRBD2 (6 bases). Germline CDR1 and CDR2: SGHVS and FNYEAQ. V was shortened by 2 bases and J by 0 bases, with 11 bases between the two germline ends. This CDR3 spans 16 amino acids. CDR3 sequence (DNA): TGTGCCAGCAGCTTACTAGCGCAGAGCTCCTACAATGAGCAGTTCTTC. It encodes CASSLLAQSSYNEQFF.

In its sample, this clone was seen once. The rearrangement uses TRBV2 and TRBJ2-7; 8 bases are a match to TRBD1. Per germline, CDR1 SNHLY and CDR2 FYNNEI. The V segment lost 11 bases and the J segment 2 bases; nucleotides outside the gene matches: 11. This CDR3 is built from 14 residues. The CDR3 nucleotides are TGTGCCCTCTACCGGACAGGGCCAACCTACGAGCAGTACTTC. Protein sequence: CALYRTGPTYEQYF.

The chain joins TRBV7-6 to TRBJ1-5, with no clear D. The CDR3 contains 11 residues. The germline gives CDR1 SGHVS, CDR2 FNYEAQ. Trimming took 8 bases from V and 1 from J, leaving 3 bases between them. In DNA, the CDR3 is TGTGCCAGCGGAAGCAATCAGCCCCAGCATTTT. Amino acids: CASGSNQPQHF. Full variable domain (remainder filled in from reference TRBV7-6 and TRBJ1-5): GAGVSQSPRYKVTKRGQDVALRCDPISGHVSLYWYRQALGQGPEFLTYFNYEAQQDKSGLPNDRFSAERPEGSISTLTIQRTEQRDSAMYRCASGSNQPQHFGDGTRLSIL.

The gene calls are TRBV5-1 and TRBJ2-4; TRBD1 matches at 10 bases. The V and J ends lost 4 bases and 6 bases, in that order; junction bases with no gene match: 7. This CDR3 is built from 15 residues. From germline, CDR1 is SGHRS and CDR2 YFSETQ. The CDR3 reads CASSAQTGGANIQYF. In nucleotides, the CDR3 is TGCGCCAGCAGCGCCCAGACAGGGGGCGCAAACATTCAGTACTTC.

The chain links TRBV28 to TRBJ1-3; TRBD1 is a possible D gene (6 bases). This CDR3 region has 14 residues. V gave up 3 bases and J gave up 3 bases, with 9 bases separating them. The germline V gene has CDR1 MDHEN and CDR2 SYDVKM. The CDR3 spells CASSFRGYGNTIYF. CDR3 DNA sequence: TGTGCCAGCAGTTTTAGGGGGTATGGAAACACCATATATTTT.

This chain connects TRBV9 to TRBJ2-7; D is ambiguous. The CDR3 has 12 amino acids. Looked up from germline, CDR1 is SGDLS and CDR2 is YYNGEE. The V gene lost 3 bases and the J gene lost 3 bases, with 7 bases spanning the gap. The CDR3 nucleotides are TGTGCCAGCAGCGGAATTTACTACGAGCAGTACTTC. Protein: CASSGIYYEQYF.